This TCR beta chain was observed in a study of blood T cell repertoires in COVID-19. Germline loops: CDR1 MNHEY, CDR2 SMNVEV (reference sequence). This CDR3 spans 13 amino acids. V lost 4 bases and J 1 base, leaving 7 bases between the germline ends. Libraries were prepared by immunoSEQ multiplex PCR; TCRdb keeps only in-frame clonotypes and omits some of them. The sample lists around 250,000 clones, about 85% occurring once. Cohorts were assigned according to the clinical history that participants reported. The chain employs TRBV27 and TRBJ1-2; no definite D call. The sequence was obtained from a woman aged 45-60 years who had been exposed to COVID-19. The specimen was PBMCs or T cells enriched from blood (not recorded which). This CDR3 is CASSSSVNYGYTF. Written as DNA, the CDR3 is TGTGCCAGCAGTTCGTCAGTTAACTATGGCTACACCTTC.